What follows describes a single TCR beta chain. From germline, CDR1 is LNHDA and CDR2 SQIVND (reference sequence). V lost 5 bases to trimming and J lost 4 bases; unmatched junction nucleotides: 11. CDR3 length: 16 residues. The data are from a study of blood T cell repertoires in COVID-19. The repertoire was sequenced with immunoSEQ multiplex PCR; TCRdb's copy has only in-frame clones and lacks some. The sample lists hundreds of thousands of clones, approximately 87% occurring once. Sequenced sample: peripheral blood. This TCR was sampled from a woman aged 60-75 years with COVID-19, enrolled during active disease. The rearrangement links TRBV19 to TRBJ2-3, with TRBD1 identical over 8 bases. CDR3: CASSPTGEALSDTQYF. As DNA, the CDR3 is TGTGCCAGTAGTCCGACAGGGGAGGCCCTCTCAGATACGCAGTATTTT.